Each of the 8 T cell receptor beta chains below was sequenced from the same sample in a study of T cells after yellow fever vaccination. TCRdb used MiXCR to reprocess the 5' RACE reads, holding one entry per CDR3 protein. The sample consists of 550,000 to 750,000 distinct CDR3 sequences, roughly 14% of them appearing once. Sequences were derived from PBMCs, sampled on the day of the yellow fever booster vaccination. The receptors here all came from a man aged 25-40 years who received the YFV17D yellow fever vaccine.

This rearrangement joins TRBV12-3 or TRBV12-4 to TRBJ1-1, with TRBD1 as a possible D gene (6 bases). The CDR3 extends over 16 amino acids. The V gene lost 6 bases and the J gene lost 1 base, with 18 bases spanning the gap. The chain's CDR3 is CASRDPGHPSNTEAFF. The CDR3 DNA follows: TGTGCCAGCAGGGACCCGGGACACCCATCGAACACTGAAGCTTTCTTT.

The chain has TRBV18 and TRBJ2-5; possible D gene TRBD1, 6 bases. Germline CDR1 reads KGHSH; CDR2 reads LQKENI. The CDR3 runs to 15 residues. V was trimmed by 1 base and J by 5 bases, leaving 14 bases between them. The CDR3 region has the DNA TGTGCCAGCTCACCACGTCGAGCAGGGGCGGAGACCCAGTACTTC. Its translation: CASSPRRAGAETQYF.

The chain uses TRBV10-3 and TRBJ2-2, with 7 bases aligning to TRBD1. CDR1 ENHRY and CDR2 SYGVKD come from the germline V gene. The CDR3 runs to 15 residues. The V and J ends lost 3 bases and 5 bases, in that order; junction bases with no gene match: 6. DNA of the CDR3: TGTGCCATCAGTGAAGAAGGGGGCTATACCGGGGAGCTGTTTTTT. It yields the protein CAISEEGGYTGELFF.

The chain joins TRBV4-3 to TRBJ2-2, with 7 bases fitting TRBD2. The CDR3 has 15 residues. V was clipped by 7 bases and J by 6 bases; unmatched bases: 11. Germline V lookup: CDR1 LGHNA, CDR2 YSLEER. CDR3 nucleotides: TGCGCCAGCACCGGAGGTGGCGGGAGTGCCGGGGAGCTGTTTTTT. This sequence encodes CASTGGGGSAGELFF.

This clonotype occurred a few times. This chain uses TRBV9 with TRBJ2-7, with D perhaps matching TRBD2 (5 bases). The CDR3 is 15 amino acids. The germline gives CDR1 SGDLS, CDR2 YYNGEE. V was cut by 0 bases and J by 0 bases, with 10 bases left in between. This chain's CDR3 is CASSVEGGGSYEQYF. CDR3 DNA: TGTGCCAGCAGCGTAGAAGGCGGAGGCTCCTACGAGCAGTACTTC.

This clonotype was picked up a small number of times. The chain has TRBV20-1 and TRBJ2-1; TRBD2 matches 14 bases. CDR1 and CDR2 from the germline V gene are DFQATT and SNEGSKA (reference sequence). CDR3 length equals 18 residues. Trimming cost V 3 bases and J 2 bases; bases outside gene matches: 9. The CDR3 DNA is TGCAGTGCTAGGGGCGGGACTAGCGGGAGCGGGGCCTACAATGAGCAGTTCTTC. It encodes CSARGGTSGSGAYNEQFF.

The chain couples TRBV30 to TRBJ2-2; TRBD1 agrees at 8 bases. This CDR3 is 15 amino acids long. The germline V gene has CDR1 GTSNPN and CDR2 SVGIG (reference sequence). V gave up 3 bases and J gave up 1 base; unmatched junction bases: 4. CDR3 sequence (DNA): TGTGCCTGGAGGTGGGGGACAGGGAACACCGGGGAGCTGTTTTTT. The encoded protein is CAWRWGTGNTGELFF.

The chain couples TRBV29-1 to TRBJ2-1, with 11 bases lining up with TRBD2. Trimming took 6 bases from V and 5 from J; bases not matched to a gene: 3. CDR1 and CDR2 from the germline V gene are SQVTM and ANQGSEA. The CDR3 extends over 13 amino acids. The CDR3 is CSVRLAGNNEQFF. The CDR3 region has the DNA TGCAGCGTGCGACTAGCGGGAAACAATGAGCAGTTCTTC.